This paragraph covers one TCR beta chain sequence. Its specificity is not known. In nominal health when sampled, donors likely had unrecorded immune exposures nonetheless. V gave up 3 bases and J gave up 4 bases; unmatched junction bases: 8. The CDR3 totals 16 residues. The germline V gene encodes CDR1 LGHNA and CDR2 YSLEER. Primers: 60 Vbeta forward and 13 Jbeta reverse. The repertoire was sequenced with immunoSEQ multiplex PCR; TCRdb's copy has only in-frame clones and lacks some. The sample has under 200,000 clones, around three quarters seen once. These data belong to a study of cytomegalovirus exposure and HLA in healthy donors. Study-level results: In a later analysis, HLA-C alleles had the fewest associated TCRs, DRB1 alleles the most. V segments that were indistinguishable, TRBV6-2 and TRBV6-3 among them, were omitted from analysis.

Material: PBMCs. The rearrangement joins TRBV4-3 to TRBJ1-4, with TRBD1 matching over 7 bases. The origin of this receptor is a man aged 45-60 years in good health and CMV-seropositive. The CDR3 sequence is CASSHSGGAGNEKLFF. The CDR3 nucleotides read TGCGCCAGCAGCCACTCAGGGGGTGCGGGTAATGAAAAACTGTTTTTT.